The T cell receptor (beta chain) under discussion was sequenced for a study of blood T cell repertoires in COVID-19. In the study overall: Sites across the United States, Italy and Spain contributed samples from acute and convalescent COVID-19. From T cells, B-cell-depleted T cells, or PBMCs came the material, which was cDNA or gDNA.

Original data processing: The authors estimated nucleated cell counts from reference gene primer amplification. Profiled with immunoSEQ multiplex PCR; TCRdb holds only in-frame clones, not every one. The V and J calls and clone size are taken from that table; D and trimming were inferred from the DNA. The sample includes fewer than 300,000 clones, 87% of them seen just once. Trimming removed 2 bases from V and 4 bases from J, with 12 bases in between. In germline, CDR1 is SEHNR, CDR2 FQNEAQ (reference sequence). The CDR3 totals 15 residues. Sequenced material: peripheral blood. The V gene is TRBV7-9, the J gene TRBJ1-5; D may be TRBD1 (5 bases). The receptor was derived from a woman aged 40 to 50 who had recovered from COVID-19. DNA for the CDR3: TGTGCCAGCAGCTTAACGGGCAGGGCGAATCAGCCCCAGCATTTT. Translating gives CASSLTGRANQPQHF.